These T cell receptor beta chains were read from a single sample in a study of spatial heterogeneity in lung cancer. In TCRdb, the 5' RACE reads were re-called with MiXCR into one record per CDR3 protein. The sample lists more than 15,000 distinct CDR3 sequences; 6.2% were seen once. The source material was lung tumor tissue, sampled at surgery. These receptors were obtained from a male donor with early-stage non-small cell lung cancer. The CDR3 runs from the conserved cysteine through the conserved F or W. A D gene is named only where the DNA matches it firmly. Only part of the rows carry a size: once, few, many, or a class if the clone is expanded.

D: -; size: -; V: TRBV29-1; J: TRBJ2-7; CDR3: CSVEDAGSSSYEQYF; DNA: TGCAGCGTTGAAGATGCGGGGAGTAGCTCCTACGAGCAGTACTTC
D: TRBD2; size: many; V: TRBV5-1; J: TRBJ2-2; CDR3: CASSHRLAGAGELFF; DNA: TGCGCCAGCAGCCATAGACTAGCGGGAGCCGGGGAGCTGTTTTTT
D: -; size: many; V: TRBV7-6; J: TRBJ2-5; CDR3: CASSHVMDKQETQYF; DNA: TGTGCCAGCAGCCACGTTATGGACAAACAAGAGACCCAGTACTTC
D: -; size: few; V: TRBV5-5; J: TRBJ2-3; CDR3: CASSLITTGTDTQYF; DNA: TGTGCCAGCAGCTTGATAACAACAGGCACAGATACGCAGTATTTT
D: -; size: many; V: TRBV9; J: TRBJ2-3; CDR3: CASSVGNGLSTDTQYF; DNA: TGTGCCAGCAGCGTAGGGAACGGGTTAAGCACAGATACGCAGTATTTT
D: TRBD2; size: many; V: TRBV13; J: TRBJ2-1; CDR3: CASSTPGLAGSSYNEQFF; DNA: TGTGCCAGCAGCACCCCGGGACTAGCGGGAAGCTCCTACAATGAGCAGTTCTTC
D: TRBD1; size: many; V: TRBV3-1; J: TRBJ2-1; CDR3: CASSHTGQGDNEQFF; DNA: TGTGCCAGCAGCCACACGGGACAGGGTGACAATGAGCAGTTCTTC
D: -; size: few; V: TRBV19; J: TRBJ1-5; CDR3: CASSPRPWSNQPQHF; DNA: TGTGCCAGTAGTCCCCGACCCTGGTCCAATCAGCCCCAGCATTTT
D: -; size: medium-sized; V: TRBV10-3; J: TRBJ2-5; CDR3: CAIRISSQETQYF; DNA: TGTGCCATCAGGATCTCGTCCCAAGAGACCCAGTACTTC
D: -; size: medium-sized; V: TRBV18; J: TRBJ2-3; CDR3: CASSSQGSWADTQYF; DNA: TGTGCCAGCTCTTCACAGGGCTCGTGGGCAGATACGCAGTATTTT
D: -; size: many; V: TRBV27; J: TRBJ2-2; CDR3: CASSLRETGGTGELFF; DNA: TGTGCCAGCAGTTTGCGCGAGACTGGGGGCACCGGGGAGCTGTTTTTT
D: TRBD2; size: many; V: TRBV9; J: TRBJ2-7; CDR3: CASSAVPSTSGGAYEQYF; DNA: TGTGCCAGCAGCGCAGTACCCTCGACTAGCGGGGGGGCCTACGAGCAGTACTTC
D: -; size: many; V: TRBV20-1; J: TRBJ1-6; CDR3: CSARDVGGAENSPLHF; DNA: TGCAGTGCTAGAGATGTTGGGGGGGCGGAGAATTCACCCCTCCACTTT
D: -; size: many; V: TRBV7-3; J: TRBJ2-1; CDR3: CASSLSRYNEQFF; DNA: TGTGCCAGCAGCTTATCCAGGTACAATGAGCAGTTCTTC